This T cell receptor (beta chain) was retrieved from a study of early stage breast cancer tumors. Germline V CDR1 and CDR2: LGHNT, FRNRAP. The CDR3 is 16 residues long. Method: immunoSEQ multiplex PCR; TCRdb's copy keeps in-frame clones and lacks some. The sample includes about 48,000 clones, roughly 80% of them seen just once. On this clone itself: Its target is not known. At one end the junction does not follow the germline gene, possibly because of a read error.

Overall study results and limits: Compared with adjacent normal breast tissue, tumors showed roughly 2.4-fold greater T cell density and higher clonality. Blood repertoires resembled normal breast more than tumor.

The specimen sequenced was blood. The origin of this receptor is a person in their fifties with breast cancer. The chain joins TRBV12-5 to TRBJ2-5; 8 bases line up with TRBD2. The CDR3 loop is CASGFHRVSGGEAQYF. The CDR3 region has the DNA TGTGCTAGTGGTTTTCATCGGGTAAGCGGGGGAGAGGCCCAGTACTTC.